These 10 T cell receptor beta chains were sequenced from one sample in a study of blood T cell repertoires in COVID-19. TCRdb's copy holds only in-frame clones and misses some; the assay was immunoSEQ multiplex PCR. The sample consists of under 80,000 clones, about 83% of them appearing once. The sequencing sample was made of peripheral blood. The receptors were gathered from a woman between 55 and 75 years old with acute or convalescent COVID-19.

The chain uses TRBV14 and TRBJ2-5; D is possibly TRBD2 (6 bases). The germline V gene encodes CDR1 SGHDN and CDR2 FVKESK. Trimming pared 5 bases from V and 6 bases from J, leaving 19 bases between. This CDR3 region has 15 residues. In nucleotides, the CDR3 is TGTGCCAGCAGCTCTTACGGGACTCCCCCAAAGACCCAGTACTTC. This sequence encodes CASSSYGTPPKTQYF.

The CDR3 DNA follows: TGCGCCAGCATCAAAATAGGGTTTACGGGATCACCCCTCCACTTT. Its protein is CASIKIGFTGSPLHF. The chain recombines TRBV23-1 with TRBJ1-6; D call uncertain. TRBV23-1 is an ORF for which the function is uncertain. The ends were cut back, 7 bases at V and 10 bases at J, with 20 bases in the middle. This CDR3 has 15 residues.

This chain uses TRBV19 with TRBJ1-2, with 9 positions matching TRBD1. The CDR3 has 15 amino acids. CDR1 LNHDA and CDR2 SQIVND come from the germline V gene (reference sequence). V shed 5 bases, J shed 3 bases, and the junction held 7 bases outside the gene matches. The CDR3 reads CASSSSGTGYYGYTF. In DNA, the CDR3 is TGTGCCAGTAGTTCATCCGGGACAGGGTACTATGGCTACACCTTC.

The rearrangement links TRBV6-6 to TRBJ1-5; D is ambiguous. Trimming took off 6 bases at V and 4 bases at J, with 10 bases between the two ends. Germline V gene lookup returns CDR1 MNHNY and CDR2 SVGAGI (reference sequence). This CDR3 comprises 13 residues. CDR3 sequence reads: CASSPTGNQPQHF. Written as DNA, the CDR3 is TGTGCCAGCAGCCCAACGGGTAATCAGCCCCAGCATTTT.

This clone was detected only once. The chain couples TRBV27 to TRBJ1-2; no clear D. CDR1 and CDR2 (germline): MNHEY, SMNVEV (reference sequence). The CDR3 totals 15 residues. V lost 2 bases to trimming and J lost 5 bases, with 15 bases between them. CDR3 residues: CASSLVFQGLYGYTF. CDR3 sequence (DNA): TGTGCCAGCAGTTTAGTCTTTCAAGGACTTTATGGCTACACCTTC.

V is TRBV15 and J is TRBJ1-4; D unclear. Between the trimmed V and J ends, which lost 5 bases and 11 bases, there was a span of 18 bases. The V gene's germline CDR1 is LNHNV and CDR2 YYDKDF (reference sequence). The CDR3 has 14 residues. The CDR3 is CATSSRTGRKKLFF. CDR3 nucleotides: TGTGCCACCAGCTCCCGGACGGGGAGGAAGAAACTGTTTTTT.

The V and J genes are TRBV21-1 and TRBJ2-7; TRBD2 was called by the table and not checked on the DNA. TRBV21-1 is deemed a pseudogene. The CDR3 loop spans 18 amino acids. CDR3 bases: TGTGCCAGCAGCAAAGCGAGAGATTGTGGGGGGGGCTCCTACGAGCAGTACTTC. Translated: CASSKARDCGGGSYEQYF.

This clone was recorded only once. The rearrangement links TRBV18 to TRBJ1-5, with D possibly being TRBD1 (6 bases). The CDR3 sequence is 15 residues long. Germline CDR1 and CDR2: KGHSH and LQKENI. V was trimmed by 9 bases and J by 4 bases, leaving 19 bases between them. CDR3 nucleotide sequence: TGTGCCAGTTCCATGGGGGCAGCAGGGAATCAGCCCCAGCATTTT. Its protein product is CASSMGAAGNQPQHF.

The rearrangement uses TRBV5-1 and TRBJ1-3; a weak D match, TRBD1 (5 bases). This CDR3 comprises 17 residues. The V gene's germline CDR1 is SGHRS and CDR2 YFSETQ. Trimming removed 0 bases at V and 2 bases at J, with 15 bases between. The CDR3 loop reads CASSLETGQRTGNTIYF. The CDR3 coding sequence is TGCGCCAGCAGCTTGGAAACAGGACAAAGGACTGGAAACACCATATATTTT.

This chain links TRBV9 with TRBJ1-4; 11 bases line up with TRBD1. The CDR3 is 15 residues long. V lost 4 bases, J lost 10 bases, and 9 bases stayed unmatched. The germline V gene encodes CDR1 SGDLS and CDR2 YYNGEE. This CDR3 reads CASSPPGTGGRKLFF. Here the CDR3 DNA reads TGTGCCAGCAGCCCCCCCGGGACAGGGGGTCGAAAACTGTTTTTT.